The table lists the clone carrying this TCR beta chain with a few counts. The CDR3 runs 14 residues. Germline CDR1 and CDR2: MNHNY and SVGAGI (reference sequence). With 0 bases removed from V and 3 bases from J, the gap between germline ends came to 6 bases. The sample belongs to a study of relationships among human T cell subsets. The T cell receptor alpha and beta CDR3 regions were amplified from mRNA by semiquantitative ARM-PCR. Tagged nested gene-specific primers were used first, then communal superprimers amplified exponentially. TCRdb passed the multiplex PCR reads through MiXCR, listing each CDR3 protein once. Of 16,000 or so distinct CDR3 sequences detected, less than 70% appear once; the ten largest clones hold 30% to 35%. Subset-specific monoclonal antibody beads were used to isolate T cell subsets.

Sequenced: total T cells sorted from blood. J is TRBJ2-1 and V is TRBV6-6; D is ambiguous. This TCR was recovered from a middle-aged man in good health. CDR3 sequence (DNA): TGTGCCAGCAGTTACTCAAGGGTCTACAATGAGCAGTTCTTC. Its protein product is CASSYSRVYNEQFF.